This entry is about one T cell receptor beta chain. This table comes from immunoSEQ multiplex PCR, and its TCRdb copy is limited to in-frame clones, with some not included. The table includes more than 350,000 clones, about 88% detected once. This CDR3 contains 18 residues. Trimming stripped 0 bases from V and 4 bases from J, with 19 bases between. Germline CDR1 is LGHNA and CDR2 is YNFKEQ. The record originates from a study of blood T cell repertoires in COVID-19. Overall study: Samples of COVID-19 (acute and convalescent) were obtained from the United States, Italy and Spain.

The material sequenced was PBMCs or T cells enriched from blood (not recorded which). The sequence derives from a woman aged 18-29 years who had been exposed to COVID-19. The rearrangement links TRBV4-2 to TRBJ1-3, with D tentatively TRBD1 (6 bases). This chain's CDR3 is CASSQDPMTRGSGNTIYF. In DNA form, the CDR3 reads TGTGCCAGCAGCCAAGACCCCATGACCAGGGGCTCAGGAAACACCATATATTTT.